This T cell receptor beta chain originates from a study of radiotherapy plus CTLA-4 blockade in lung cancer. Study context: Of the patients, around 17% showed objective responses and roughly 31% attained disease control. Findings and limits, study-wide: Dynamics of early blood T cell clones, together with interferon-beta, were reportedly the best predictors of response. Expansion of tumor-derived TCR clones was observed in blood after radiotherapy plus ipilimumab.

Germline V gene lookup returns CDR1 LGHNT and CDR2 FRNRAP. The CDR3 has 15 amino acids. V lost 3 bases and J 2 bases, leaving 14 bases between the germline ends. Here immunoSEQ multiplex PCR was the method, and the copy in TCRdb shows in-frame clones only, minus some. Of tens of thousands of clones detected, 70% to 85% appear once; the ten largest clones hold roughly 4%. Notes on this clone: Its antigen is as yet unknown.

The source material was peripheral blood, sampled from a patient treated with radiotherapy plus ipilimumab. The receptor's source is a human donor with non-small cell lung cancer who had a partial response to radiotherapy plus ipilimumab. The chain carries TRBV12-5 and TRBJ2-7, with a tentative D call TRBD1 (7 bases). DNA of the CDR3: TGTGCTAGTGGTTTTTGGGCGGGACAGCCCTACGAGCAGTACTTC. Its translation: CASGFWAGQPYEQYF.